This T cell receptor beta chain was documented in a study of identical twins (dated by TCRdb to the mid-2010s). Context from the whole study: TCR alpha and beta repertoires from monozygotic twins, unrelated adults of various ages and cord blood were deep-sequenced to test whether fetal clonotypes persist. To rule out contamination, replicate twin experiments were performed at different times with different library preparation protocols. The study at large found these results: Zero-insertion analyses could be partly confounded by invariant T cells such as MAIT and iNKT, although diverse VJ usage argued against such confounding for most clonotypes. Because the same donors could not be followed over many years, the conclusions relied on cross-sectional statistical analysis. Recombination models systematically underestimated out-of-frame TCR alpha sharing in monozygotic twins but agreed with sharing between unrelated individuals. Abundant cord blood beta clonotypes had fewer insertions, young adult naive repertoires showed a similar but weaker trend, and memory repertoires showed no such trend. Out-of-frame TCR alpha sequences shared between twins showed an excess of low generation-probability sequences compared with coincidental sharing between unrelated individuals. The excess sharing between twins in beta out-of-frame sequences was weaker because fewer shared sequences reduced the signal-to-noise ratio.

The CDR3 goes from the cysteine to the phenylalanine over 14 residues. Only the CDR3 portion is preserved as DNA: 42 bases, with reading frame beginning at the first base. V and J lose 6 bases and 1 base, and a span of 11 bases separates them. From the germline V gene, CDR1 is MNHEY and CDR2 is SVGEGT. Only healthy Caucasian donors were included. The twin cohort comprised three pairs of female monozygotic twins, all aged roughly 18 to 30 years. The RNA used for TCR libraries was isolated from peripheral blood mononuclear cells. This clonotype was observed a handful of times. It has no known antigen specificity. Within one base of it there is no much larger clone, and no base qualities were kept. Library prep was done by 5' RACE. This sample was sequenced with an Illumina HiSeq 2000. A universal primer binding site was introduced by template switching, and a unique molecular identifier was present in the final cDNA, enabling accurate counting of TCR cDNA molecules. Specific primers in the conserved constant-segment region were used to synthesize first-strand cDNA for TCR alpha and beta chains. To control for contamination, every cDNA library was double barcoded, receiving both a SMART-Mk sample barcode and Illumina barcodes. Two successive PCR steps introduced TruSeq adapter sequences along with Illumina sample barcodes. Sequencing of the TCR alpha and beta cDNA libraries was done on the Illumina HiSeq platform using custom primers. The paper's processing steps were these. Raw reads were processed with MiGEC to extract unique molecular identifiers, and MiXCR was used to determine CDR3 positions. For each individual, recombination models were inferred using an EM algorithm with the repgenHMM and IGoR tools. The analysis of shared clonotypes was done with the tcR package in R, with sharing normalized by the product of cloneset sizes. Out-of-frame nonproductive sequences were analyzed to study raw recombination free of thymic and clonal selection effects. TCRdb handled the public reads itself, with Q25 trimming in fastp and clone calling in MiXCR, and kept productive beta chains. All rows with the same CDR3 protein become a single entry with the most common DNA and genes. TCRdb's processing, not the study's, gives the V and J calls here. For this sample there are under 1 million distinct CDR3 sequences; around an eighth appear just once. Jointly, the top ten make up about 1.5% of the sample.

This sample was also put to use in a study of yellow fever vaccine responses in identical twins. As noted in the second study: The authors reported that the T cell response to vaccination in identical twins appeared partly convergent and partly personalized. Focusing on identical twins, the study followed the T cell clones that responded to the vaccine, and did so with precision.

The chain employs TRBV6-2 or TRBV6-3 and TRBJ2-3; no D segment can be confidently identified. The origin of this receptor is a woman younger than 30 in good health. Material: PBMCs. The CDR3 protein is CASRNSSRTDTQYF. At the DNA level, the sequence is TGTGCCAGCAGGAATTCTTCCCGCACAGATACGCAGTATTTT.